This TCR beta chain emerged from a study of identical twins. The length of the CDR3 is 13 residues. V lost 2 bases and J 8 bases, leaving 11 bases between the germline ends. Germline V gene data show CDR1 as SGHKS and CDR2 as YYEKEE (reference sequence). This clonotype was counted ten times or more. In TCRdb, the 5' RACE reads were re-called with MiXCR into one record per CDR3 protein. The sample lists hundreds of thousands of distinct CDR3 sequences; 24% were seen once. This sample was shared with a second study, whose subject was T cells expressing NK-cell markers.

The TCR sequence derives from a woman under 30 in good health. The gene calls are TRBV5-5 and TRBJ2-4, with a possible D match to TRBD1 (7 bases). The sequenced sample consisted of CD4+ T cells sorted from blood. The CDR3 here is CASSFQGGYIQYF. The DNA for the CDR3 is TGTGCCAGCAGCTTCCAGGGGGGATACATTCAGTACTTC.